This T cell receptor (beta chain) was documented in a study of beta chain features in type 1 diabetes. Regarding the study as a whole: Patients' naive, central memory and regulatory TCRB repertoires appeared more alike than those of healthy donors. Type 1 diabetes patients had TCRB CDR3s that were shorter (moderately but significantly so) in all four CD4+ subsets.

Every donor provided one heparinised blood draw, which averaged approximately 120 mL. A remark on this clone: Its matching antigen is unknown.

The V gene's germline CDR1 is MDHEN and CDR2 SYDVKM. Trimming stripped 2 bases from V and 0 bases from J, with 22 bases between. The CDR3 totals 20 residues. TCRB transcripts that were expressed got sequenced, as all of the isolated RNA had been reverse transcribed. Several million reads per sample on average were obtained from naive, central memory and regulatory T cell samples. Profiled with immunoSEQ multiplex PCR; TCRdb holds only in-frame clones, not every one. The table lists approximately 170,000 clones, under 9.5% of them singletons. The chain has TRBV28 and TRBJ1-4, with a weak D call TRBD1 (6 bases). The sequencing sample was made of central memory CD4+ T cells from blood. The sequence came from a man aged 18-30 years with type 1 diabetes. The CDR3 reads CASSLSFGQPTNATNEKLFF. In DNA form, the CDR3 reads TGTGCCAGCAGTTTAAGCTTCGGACAGCCGACGAATGCAACTAATGAAAAACTGTTTTTT.